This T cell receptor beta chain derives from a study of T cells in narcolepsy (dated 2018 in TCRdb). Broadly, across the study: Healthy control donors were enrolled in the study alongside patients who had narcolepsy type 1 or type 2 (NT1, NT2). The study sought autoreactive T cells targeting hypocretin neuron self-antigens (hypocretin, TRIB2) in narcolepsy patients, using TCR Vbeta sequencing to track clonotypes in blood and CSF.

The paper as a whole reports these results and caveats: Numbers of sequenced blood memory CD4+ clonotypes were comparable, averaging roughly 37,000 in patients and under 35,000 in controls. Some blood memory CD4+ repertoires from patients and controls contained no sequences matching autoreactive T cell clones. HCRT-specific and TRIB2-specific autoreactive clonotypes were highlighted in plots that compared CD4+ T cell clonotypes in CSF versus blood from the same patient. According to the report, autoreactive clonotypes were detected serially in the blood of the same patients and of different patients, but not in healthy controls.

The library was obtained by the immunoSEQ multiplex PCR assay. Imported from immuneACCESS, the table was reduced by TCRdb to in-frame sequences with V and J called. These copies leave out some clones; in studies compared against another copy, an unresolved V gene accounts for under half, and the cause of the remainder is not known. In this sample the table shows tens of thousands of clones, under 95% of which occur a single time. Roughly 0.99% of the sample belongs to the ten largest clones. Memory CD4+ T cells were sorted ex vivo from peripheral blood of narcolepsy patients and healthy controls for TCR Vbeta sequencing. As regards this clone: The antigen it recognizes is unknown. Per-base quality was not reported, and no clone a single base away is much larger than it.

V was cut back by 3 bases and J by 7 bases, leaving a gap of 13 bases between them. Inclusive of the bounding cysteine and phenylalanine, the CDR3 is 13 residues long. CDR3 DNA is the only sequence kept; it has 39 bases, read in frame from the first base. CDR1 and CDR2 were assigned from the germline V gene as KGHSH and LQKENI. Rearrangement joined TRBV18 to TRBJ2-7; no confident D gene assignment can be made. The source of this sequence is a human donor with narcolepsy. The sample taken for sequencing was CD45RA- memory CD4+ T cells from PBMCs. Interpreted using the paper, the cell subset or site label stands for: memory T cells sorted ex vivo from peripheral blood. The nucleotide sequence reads TGTGCCAGCTCACCGAGTTTGGCTGAGGAGCAGTACTTC. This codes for CASSPSLAEEQYF.